These 22 T cell receptor beta chains were sequenced from one sample in a study of blood T cell repertoires in COVID-19. Profiling relied on immunoSEQ multiplex PCR, and the TCRdb table lists in-frame clones only, not all of them. This table holds about 94,000 clones, roughly 80% found once. Sequenced: peripheral blood. The origin of the receptors is a human donor in a cohort sampled during active COVID-19.

The chain recombines TRBV12-5 with TRBJ2-1; 9 bases are a match to TRBD2. The CDR3 extends over 16 amino acids. Losses at the gene ends were 6 bases for V and 12 bases for J; bases not matched to a gene: 18. CDR1 LGHNT and CDR2 FRNRAP come from the germline V gene. CDR3 amino acids: CASGPPGLAAGARQFF. CDR3 nucleotide sequence: TGTGCTAGTGGACCCCCGGGACTAGCCGCGGGGGCTCGGCAGTTCTTC.

This rearrangement joins TRBV2 to TRBJ2-7; D ambiguous. The CDR3 runs 11 residues. CDR1 and CDR2 (germline): SNHLY, FYNNEI. V was clipped by 4 bases and J by 4 bases, with 5 bases between them. The chain's CDR3 is CASSAPYEQYF. The CDR3 region has the DNA TGTGCCAGCAGTGCCCCTTACGAGCAGTACTTC.

This clone was seen more than once but under ten times. The rearrangement uses TRBV3-1 (or the pseudogene TRBV3-2) and TRBJ1-2; TRBD1 matches at 7 bases. V lost 4 bases to trimming and J lost 6 bases; unmatched junction nucleotides: 8. The germline CDR1 and CDR2 sequences are LGHDT and YNNKEL (reference sequence). The CDR3 has 14 amino acids. The CDR3: CASSRLGQEHGYTF. CDR3 in DNA: TGTGCCAGCAGCCGCCTCGGACAGGAGCATGGCTACACCTTC.

This clone was observed a handful of times. The chain is built from TRBV18 and TRBJ1-1, with D possibly being TRBD1 (5 bases). V dropped 6 bases and J dropped 0 bases, with 11 bases sitting between them. The CDR3 is 14 residues long. Per germline, CDR1 KGHSH and CDR2 LQKENI. CDR3: CASSSKTVNTEAFF. The CDR3 nucleotides read TGTGCCAGCTCCAGTAAGACAGTGAACACTGAAGCTTTCTTT.

This chain connects TRBV2 to TRBJ2-7; the D gene is possibly TRBD2 (7 bases). The germline CDR1 and CDR2 sequences are SNHLY and FYNNEI. V lost 4 bases and J 2 bases, leaving 12 bases between the germline ends. The CDR3 consists of 14 residues. For the CDR3, the DNA is TGTGCCAGCAGTGTAGGGGGGGCAACCTACGAGCAGTACTTC. Protein product: CASSVGGATYEQYF.

In its sample, this clone was seen a few times. J is TRBJ1-3 and V is TRBV6-4; D call uncertain. This CDR3 is built from 9 residues. Germline V CDR1 and CDR2: MRHNA, SNTAGT. CDR3 sequence reads: CASRNTIYF. CDR3 nucleotides: TGTGCGTCTCGGAACACCATATATTTT.

This sequence joins TRBV28 and TRBJ1-5, with TRBD1 matching 8 bases. The CDR3 spans 15 residues. Germline V gives CDR1 MDHEN, CDR2 SYDVKM. V lost 3 bases and J lost 5; bases outside the gene matches: 6. As DNA, the CDR3 is TGTGCCAGCAGTTTTCTCGGGACAGGAGATCAGCCCCAGCATTTT. It is translated as CASSFLGTGDQPQHF. The whole variable domain, filled in from reference TRBV28 and TRBJ1-5, reads DVKVTQSSRYLVKRTGEKVFLECVQDMDHENMFWYRQDPGLGLRLIYFSYDVKMKEKGDIPEGYSVSREKKERFSLILESASTNQTSMYLCASSFLGTGDQPQHFGDGTRLSIL.

The gene calls are TRBV28 and TRBJ1-5; weak D call: TRBD1 (6 bases). The CDR3 runs to 14 residues. From germline, CDR1 is MDHEN and CDR2 SYDVKM. Trimming cost V 6 bases and J 6 bases, with 15 bases left between them. CDR3: CASSSGQPSQPQHF. CDR3 DNA: TGTGCCAGCAGCTCAGGACAGCCTAGTCAGCCCCAGCATTTT.

The chain recombines TRBV19 with TRBJ1-2; a possible D gene is TRBD1 (5 bases). V shed 3 bases and J shed 5 bases, with 16 bases lying between them. The CDR3 runs 15 residues. The germline CDR1 and CDR2 sequences are LNHDA and SQIVND (reference sequence). The CDR3: CASSISSTVPYGYTF. Written as DNA, the CDR3 is TGTGCCAGTAGTATTAGCTCGACAGTCCCTTATGGCTACACCTTC.

This clone was recorded once. The J gene is TRBJ2-1, the V gene TRBV6-5; D gene ambiguous. The germline V gene encodes CDR1 MNHEY and CDR2 SVGAGI. V was trimmed by 2 bases and J by 0 bases, leaving 11 bases between them. CDR3 length equals 16 residues. CDR3 sequence: CASSYVGFSSYNEQFF. The CDR3 DNA sequence: TGTGCCAGCAGTTACGTGGGCTTCAGCTCCTACAATGAGCAGTTCTTC.

This clone was counted between two and nine times. V gene TRBV15 combines with J gene TRBJ1-5; D may be TRBD1 (6 bases). The CDR3 runs 17 residues. With 0 bases removed from V and 2 bases from J, the gap between germline ends came to 14 bases. Germline V lookup: CDR1 LNHNV, CDR2 YYDKDF (reference sequence). CDR3 nucleotide sequence: TGTGCCACCAGCAGAGATAAACACAGGGTGGGCAATCAGCCCCAGCATTTT. Protein product: CATSRDKHRVGNQPQHF.

V usage is TRBV7-9 and J usage is TRBJ2-7, with D tentatively TRBD1 (5 bases). The CDR3 spans 15 residues. CDR1 and CDR2 from the germline V gene are SEHNR and FQNEAQ (reference sequence). V shed 2 bases and J shed 2 bases, with 13 bases lying between them. CDR3 in DNA: TGTGCCAGCAGCTTATCTAGGGGCGTAGCCTACGAGCAGTACTTC. This sequence encodes CASSLSRGVAYEQYF.

This sequence joins TRBV4-2 and TRBJ2-7, with a weak D call TRBD1 (6 bases). V was shortened by 1 base and J by 1 base, with 14 bases between the two germline ends. Germline values: CDR1 LGHNA, CDR2 YNFKEQ. The CDR3 length is 16 residues. Written as DNA, the CDR3 is TGTGCCAGCAGCCAAGCCCTGGACAGCATGTCCTACGAGCAGTACTTC. It codes for CASSQALDSMSYEQYF.

The chain joins TRBV2 to TRBJ1-2; 8 nucleotides agree with TRBD1. Germline CDR1 SNHLY, CDR2 FYNNEI. The trim removed 8 bases at V and 4 bases at J, leaving 3 bases unmatched. The CDR3 sequence is 12 residues long. The CDR3: CASGQGAYGYTF. The CDR3 DNA sequence: TGTGCCAGCGGGCAGGGGGCCTATGGCTACACCTTC. Full variable domain (outside the CDR3, taken from reference TRBV2 and TRBJ1-2): EPEVTQTPSHQVTQMGQEVILRCVPISNHLYFYWYRQILGQKVEFLVSFYNNEISEKSEIFDDQFSVERPDGSNFTLKIRSTKLEDSAMYFCASGQGAYGYTFGSGTRLTVV.

The chain recombines TRBV20-1 with TRBJ1-5; TRBD1 matches at 9 bases. Germline V CDR1 and CDR2: DFQATT, SNEGSKA (reference sequence). V lost 3 bases, J lost 5 bases, and 8 bases stayed unmatched. This CDR3 contains 15 residues. The DNA for the CDR3 is TGCAGTGCTAGTCTGAGGGACAGGGTACATCAGCCCCAGCATTTT. It codes for CSASLRDRVHQPQHF.

CDR3 nucleotides: TGTGCCAGCAGTACTACAGGGGGCGGAACTCTCGGCTACACCTTC. It yields the protein CASSTTGGGTLGYTF. V and J are TRBV3-1 (or the pseudogene TRBV3-2) and TRBJ1-2; TRBD1 agrees at 9 bases. Germline V gene lookup returns CDR1 LGHDT and CDR2 YNNKEL (reference sequence). Trimming removed 6 bases from V and 8 bases from J; junction bases left unmatched: 13. The CDR3 is 15 residues long.

The chain uses TRBV7-6 and TRBJ2-7; the match to TRBD2 covers 8 bases. Germline CDR1 is SGHVS and CDR2 is FNYEAQ. The CDR3 extends over 15 amino acids. Germline trimming cut 5 bases from V and 0 bases from J; bases unmatched to any gene: 6. CDR3 protein: CASSPTSATSYEQYF. The CDR3 nucleotides read TGTGCCAGCAGCCCGACTAGCGCGACCTCCTACGAGCAGTACTTC.

This chain uses TRBV9 with TRBJ2-3; unclear D gene. V was trimmed by 2 bases and J by 1 base, leaving 11 bases between them. The CDR3 is 15 residues long. Germline CDR1 SGDLS, CDR2 YYNGEE. CDR3 region: CASSVSATRTDTQYF. The CDR3 region has the DNA TGTGCCAGCAGCGTTTCAGCGACCCGCACAGATACGCAGTATTTT.

In its sample, this clone was seen once. This sequence joins TRBV7-3 and TRBJ2-7; 14 positions match TRBD2. The CDR3 consists of 15 residues. Trimming took 3 bases from V and 6 from J; bases not matched to a gene: 4. The germline V gene encodes CDR1 SGHTA and CDR2 FQGTGA. The CDR3 DNA follows: TGTGCCAGCAGCTTGACTAGCGGGAGGGCCGGCGAGCAGTACTTC. It translates to CASSLTSGRAGEQYF.

This clone was picked up a small number of times. The CDR3 coding sequence is TGTGCCAGCAGCCAAGGGCGGGCTGAGCAGTTCTTC. It specifies CASSQGRAEQFF. J is TRBJ2-1 and V is TRBV3-1 (or the pseudogene TRBV3-2); D possibly corresponds to TRBD2 (5 bases). CDR1 LGHDT and CDR2 YNNKEL come from the germline V gene (reference sequence). The CDR3 length is 12 residues. V lost 1 base and J 9 bases, leaving 7 bases between the germline ends.

The chain links TRBV7-2 to TRBJ2-1; 7 nucleotides line up with TRBD1. J gave up 8 bases and V 5 bases, and 9 bases lay outside the gene matches. This CDR3 contains 14 residues. Germline CDR1 and CDR2: SGHTA and FQGNSA. The CDR3 is CASSHPTGTHEQFF. The CDR3 DNA follows: TGTGCCAGCAGCCACCCGACAGGGACCCATGAGCAGTTCTTC.

The chain employs TRBV5-1 and TRBJ2-1, with TRBD2 matching 14 bases. This CDR3 spans 14 amino acids. Germline V gene data show CDR1 as SGHRS and CDR2 as YFSETQ. V trimming: 3 bases; J trimming: 12 bases; junction bases outside the gene matches: 5. The CDR3 reads CASSSGLAGAMQFF. The CDR3, as DNA: TGCGCCAGCAGCTCGGGACTAGCGGGAGCAATGCAGTTCTTC.